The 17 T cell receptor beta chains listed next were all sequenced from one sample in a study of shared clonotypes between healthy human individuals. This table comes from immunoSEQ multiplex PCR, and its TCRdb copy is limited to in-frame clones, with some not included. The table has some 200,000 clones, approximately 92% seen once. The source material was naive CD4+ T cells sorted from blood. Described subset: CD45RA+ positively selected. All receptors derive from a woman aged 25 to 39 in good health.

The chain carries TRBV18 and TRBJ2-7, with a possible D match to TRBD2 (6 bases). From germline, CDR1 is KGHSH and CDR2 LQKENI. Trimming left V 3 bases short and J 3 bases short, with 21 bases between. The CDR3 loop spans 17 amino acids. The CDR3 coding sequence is TGTGCCAGCTCACCGAACGTGGTGTTAGCGGCAATCTACGAGCAGTACTTC. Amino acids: CASSPNVVLAAIYEQYF.

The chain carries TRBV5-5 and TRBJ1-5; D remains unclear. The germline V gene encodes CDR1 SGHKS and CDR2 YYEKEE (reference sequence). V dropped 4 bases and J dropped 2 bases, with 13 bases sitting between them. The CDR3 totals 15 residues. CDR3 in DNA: TGTGCCAGCAGCCCCAATCCGGTCCGCAATCAGCCCCAGCATTTT. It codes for CASSPNPVRNQPQHF.

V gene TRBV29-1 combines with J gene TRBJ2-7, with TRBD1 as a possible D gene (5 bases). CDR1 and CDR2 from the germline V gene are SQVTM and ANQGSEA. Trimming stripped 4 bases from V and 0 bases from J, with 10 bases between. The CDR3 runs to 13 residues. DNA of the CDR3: TGCAGCGTTGCTCAGGGAAGCTCCTACGAGCAGTACTTC. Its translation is CSVAQGSSYEQYF.

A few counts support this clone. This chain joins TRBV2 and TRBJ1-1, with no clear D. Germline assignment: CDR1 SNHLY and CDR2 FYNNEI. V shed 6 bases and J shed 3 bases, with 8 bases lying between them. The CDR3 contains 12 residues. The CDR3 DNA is TGTGCCAGCAGGGCGGATTACACTGAAGCTTTCTTT. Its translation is CASRADYTEAFF.

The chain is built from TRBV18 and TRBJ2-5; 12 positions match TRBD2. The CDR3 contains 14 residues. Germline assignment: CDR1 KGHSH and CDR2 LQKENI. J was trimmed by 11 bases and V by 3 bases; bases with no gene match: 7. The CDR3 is CASSPPSGRALQYF. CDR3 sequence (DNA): TGTGCCAGCTCACCCCCTAGCGGGAGGGCCCTTCAGTACTTC.

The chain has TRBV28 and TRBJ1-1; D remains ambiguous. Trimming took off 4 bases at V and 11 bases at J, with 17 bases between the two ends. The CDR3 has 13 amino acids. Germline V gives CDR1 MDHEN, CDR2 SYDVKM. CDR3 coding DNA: TGTGCCAGCAGTTACCCGACCCCTTCCTATGCTTTCTTT. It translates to CASSYPTPSYAFF.

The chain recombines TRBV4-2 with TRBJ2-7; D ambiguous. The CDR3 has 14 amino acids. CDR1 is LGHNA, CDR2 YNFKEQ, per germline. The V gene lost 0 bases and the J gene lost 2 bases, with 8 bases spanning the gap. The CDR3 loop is CASSQDHGTYEQYF. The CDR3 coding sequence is TGTGCCAGCAGCCAAGACCACGGAACCTACGAGCAGTACTTC.

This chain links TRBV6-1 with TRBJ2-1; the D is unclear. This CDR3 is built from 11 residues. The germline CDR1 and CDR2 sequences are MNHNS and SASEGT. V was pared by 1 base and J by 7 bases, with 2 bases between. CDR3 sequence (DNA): TGTGCCAGCAGTGAAGTAAATGAGCAGTTCTTC. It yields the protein CASSEVNEQFF.

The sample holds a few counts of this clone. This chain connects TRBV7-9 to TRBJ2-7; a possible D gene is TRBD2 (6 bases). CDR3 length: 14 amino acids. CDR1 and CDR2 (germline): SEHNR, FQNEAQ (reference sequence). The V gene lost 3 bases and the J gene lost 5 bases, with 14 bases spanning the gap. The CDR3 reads CASSFPGTPNEQYF. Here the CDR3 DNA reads TGTGCCAGCAGCTTTCCCGGGACTCCGAACGAGCAGTACTTC.

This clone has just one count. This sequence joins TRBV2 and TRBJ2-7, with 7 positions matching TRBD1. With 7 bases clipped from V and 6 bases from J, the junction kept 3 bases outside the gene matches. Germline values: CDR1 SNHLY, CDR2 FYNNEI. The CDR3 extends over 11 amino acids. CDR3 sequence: CASKTGLEQYF. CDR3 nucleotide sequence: TGTGCCAGCAAGACAGGGCTCGAGCAGTACTTC.

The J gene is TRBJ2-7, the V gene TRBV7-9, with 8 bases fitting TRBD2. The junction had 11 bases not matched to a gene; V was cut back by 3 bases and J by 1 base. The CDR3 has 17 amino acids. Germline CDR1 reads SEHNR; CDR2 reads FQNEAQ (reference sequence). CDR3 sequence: CASSFLPGGAGSYEQYF. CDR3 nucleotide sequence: TGTGCCAGCAGCTTCCTCCCCGGGGGGGCGGGGTCCTACGAGCAGTACTTC.

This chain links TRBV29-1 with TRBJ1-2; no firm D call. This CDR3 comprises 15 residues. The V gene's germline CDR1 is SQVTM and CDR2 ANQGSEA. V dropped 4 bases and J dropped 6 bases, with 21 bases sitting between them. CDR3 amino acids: CSVVSKGILTDGYTF. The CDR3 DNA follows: TGCAGCGTTGTATCCAAGGGCATACTAACGGATGGCTACACCTTC.

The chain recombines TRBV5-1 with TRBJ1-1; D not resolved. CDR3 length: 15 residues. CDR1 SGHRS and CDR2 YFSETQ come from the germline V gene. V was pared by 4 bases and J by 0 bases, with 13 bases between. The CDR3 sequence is CASSIRRWMNTEAFF. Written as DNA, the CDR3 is TGCGCCAGCAGCATCAGGCGGTGGATGAACACTGAAGCTTTCTTT.

CDR3 in amino acids: CASSTLQGATTGNTIYF. CDR3 DNA sequence: TGTGCCAGCAGCACCCTCCAGGGGGCTACTACTGGAAACACCATATATTTT. The V gene is TRBV5-4, the J gene TRBJ1-3; 8 nucleotides agree with TRBD1. This CDR3 region has 17 residues. After removal of 4 bases from V and 2 bases from J, the junction contained 11 bases not matched to a gene. Germline assignment: CDR1 SGHNT and CDR2 YYREEE (reference sequence).

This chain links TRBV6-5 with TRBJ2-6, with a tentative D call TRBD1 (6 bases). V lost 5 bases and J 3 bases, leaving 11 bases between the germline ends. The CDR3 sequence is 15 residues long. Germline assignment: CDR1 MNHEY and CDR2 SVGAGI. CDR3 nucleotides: TGTGCCAGCAGTCCGGCAGGGGTTGGGGCCAACGTCCTGACTTTC. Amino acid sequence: CASSPAGVGANVLTF.

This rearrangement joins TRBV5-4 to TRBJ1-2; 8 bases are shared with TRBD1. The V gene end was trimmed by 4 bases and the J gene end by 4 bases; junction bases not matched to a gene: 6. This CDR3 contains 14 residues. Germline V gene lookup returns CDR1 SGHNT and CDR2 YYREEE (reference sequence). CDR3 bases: TGTGCCAGCAGCCGGACAGGGAACATCTATGGCTACACCTTC. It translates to CASSRTGNIYGYTF.

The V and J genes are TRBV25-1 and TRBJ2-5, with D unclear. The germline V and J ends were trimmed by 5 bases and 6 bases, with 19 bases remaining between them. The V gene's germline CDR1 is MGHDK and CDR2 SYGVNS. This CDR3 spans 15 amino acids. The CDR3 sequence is CASSPRGRALKTQYF. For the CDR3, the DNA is TGTGCCAGCAGTCCTAGAGGCCGGGCTTTGAAGACCCAGTACTTC.